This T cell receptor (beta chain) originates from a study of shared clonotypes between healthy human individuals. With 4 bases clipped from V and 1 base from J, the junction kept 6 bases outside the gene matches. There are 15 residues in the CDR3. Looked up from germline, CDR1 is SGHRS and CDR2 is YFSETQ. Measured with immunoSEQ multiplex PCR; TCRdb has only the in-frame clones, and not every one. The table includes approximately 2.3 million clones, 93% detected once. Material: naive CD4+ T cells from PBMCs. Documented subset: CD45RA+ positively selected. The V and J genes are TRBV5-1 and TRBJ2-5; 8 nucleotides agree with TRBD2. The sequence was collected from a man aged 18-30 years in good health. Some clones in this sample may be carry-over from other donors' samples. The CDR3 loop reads CASSPASGLQETQYF. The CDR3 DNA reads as TGCGCCAGCAGCCCTGCTAGCGGGCTCCAAGAGACCCAGTACTTC.